This paragraph reports one TCR beta chain. CDR1 and CDR2 from the germline V gene are SGDLS and YYNGEE. The CDR3 is 15 residues long. V lost 4 bases to trimming and J lost 8 bases, with 18 bases between them. The entry originates in a study of T cell responses to AZD1222 COVID-19 vaccine. Profiled with immunoSEQ multiplex PCR; TCRdb holds only in-frame clones, not every one. The sample contains roughly 110,000 clones, approximately 89% of which appear only once. The chain uses TRBV9 and TRBJ1-4; D is possibly TRBD1 (6 bases). This clonotype was sampled from an adult in good health. The source was peripheral blood, collected on day 0 of AZD1222 vaccination. This CDR3 reads CASSSRGALDEKLFF. CDR3 nucleotide sequence: TGTGCCAGCAGCAGTAGGGGGGCATTGGACGAAAAACTGTTTTTT.